This TCR beta chain was sequenced for a study of quantifying T cell responses using KT2 cells. Study-wide background: RNA was reverse transcribed with TCR alpha and beta constant-region primers.

The cDNA 3' end received a ligated oligonucleotide with a UMI. An equimolar mix of RC1.1 and RC1.2 primed the beta chain across TRBC1 and TRBC2. Using its own MiXCR run on the UMI-ligation and nested PCR reads, TCRdb lists one record per CDR3 protein. The table has 50,000 to 70,000 distinct CDR3 sequences, about 12% seen once. The sequenced sample consisted of PBMCs spiked with cells of the T cell clone KT2. This receptor was identified in a human donor.

The CDR3 sequence: CASSPLVGGPNQPQHF. Written as DNA, the CDR3 is TGTGCCAGCAGCCCGTTGGTCGGGGGCCCCAATCAGCCCCAGCATTTT. The chain links TRBV6-2 or TRBV6-3 to TRBJ1-5, with D tentatively TRBD1 (6 bases). CDR1 is MNHEY, CDR2 SVGEGT, per germline. The CDR3 has 16 residues. The V gene lost 6 bases and the J gene lost 3 bases, with 18 bases spanning the gap.